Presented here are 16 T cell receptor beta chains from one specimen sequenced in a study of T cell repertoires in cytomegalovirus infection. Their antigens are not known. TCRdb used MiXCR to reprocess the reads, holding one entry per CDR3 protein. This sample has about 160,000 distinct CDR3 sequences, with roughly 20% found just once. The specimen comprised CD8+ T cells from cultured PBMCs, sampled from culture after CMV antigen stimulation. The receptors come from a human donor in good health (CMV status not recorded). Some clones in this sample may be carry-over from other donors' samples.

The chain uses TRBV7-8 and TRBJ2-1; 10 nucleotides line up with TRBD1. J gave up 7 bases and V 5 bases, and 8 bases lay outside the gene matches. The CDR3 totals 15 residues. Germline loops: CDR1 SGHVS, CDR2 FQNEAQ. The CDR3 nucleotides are TGTGCCAGCAGCCCCCTGGGACAGGGGTCGAATGAGCAGTTCTTC. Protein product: CASSPLGQGSNEQFF.

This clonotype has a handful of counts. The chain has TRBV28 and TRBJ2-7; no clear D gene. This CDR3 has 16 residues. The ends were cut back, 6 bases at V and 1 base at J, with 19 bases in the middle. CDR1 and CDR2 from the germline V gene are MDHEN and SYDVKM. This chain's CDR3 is CASSSIATRVSYEQYF. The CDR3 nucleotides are TGTGCCAGCAGCTCCATCGCGACCCGGGTATCCTACGAGCAGTACTTC.

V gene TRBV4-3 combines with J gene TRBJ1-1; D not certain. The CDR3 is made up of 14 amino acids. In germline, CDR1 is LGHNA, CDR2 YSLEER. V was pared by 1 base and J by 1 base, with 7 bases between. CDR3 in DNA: TGCGCCAGCAGCCAAGTGATGGGGAACACTGAAGCTTTCTTT. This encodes CASSQVMGNTEAFF.

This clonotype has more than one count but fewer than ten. CDR3 sequence: CASSPWEVETQYF. The CDR3 DNA is TGTGCCAGCAGTCCTTGGGAGGTTGAGACCCAGTACTTC. The chain couples TRBV7-8 to TRBJ2-5, with D tentatively TRBD2 (6 bases). Germline-derived CDR1 and CDR2 are SGHVS and FQNEAQ. V was cut by 6 bases and J by 5 bases, with 13 bases left in between. This CDR3 has 13 amino acids.

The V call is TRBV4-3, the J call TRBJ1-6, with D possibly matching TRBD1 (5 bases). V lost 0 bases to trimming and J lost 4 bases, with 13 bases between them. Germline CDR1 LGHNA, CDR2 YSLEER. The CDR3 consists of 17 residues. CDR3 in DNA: TGCGCCAGCAGCCAAGATGCCAGGGAGCTATATAATTCACCCCTCCACTTT. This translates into CASSQDARELYNSPLHF.

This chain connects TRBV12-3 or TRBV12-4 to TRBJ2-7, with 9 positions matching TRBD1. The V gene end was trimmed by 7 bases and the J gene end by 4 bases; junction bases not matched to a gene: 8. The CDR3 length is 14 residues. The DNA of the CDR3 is TGTGCCAGCACCCTTACAGGGGGCGGTTACGAGCAGTACTTC. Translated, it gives CASTLTGGGYEQYF.

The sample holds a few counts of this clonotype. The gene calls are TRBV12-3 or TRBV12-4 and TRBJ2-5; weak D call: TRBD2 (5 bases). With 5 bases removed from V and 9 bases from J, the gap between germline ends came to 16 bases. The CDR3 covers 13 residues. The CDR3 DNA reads TGTGCCAGCAGTAGGACTGGGCCCGAGCCCCAGTACTTC. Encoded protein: CASSRTGPEPQYF.

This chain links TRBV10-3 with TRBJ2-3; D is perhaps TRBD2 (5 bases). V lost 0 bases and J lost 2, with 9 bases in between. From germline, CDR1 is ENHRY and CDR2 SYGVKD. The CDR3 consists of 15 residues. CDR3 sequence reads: CAISESREHTDTQYF. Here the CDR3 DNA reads TGTGCCATCAGTGAGTCAAGGGAGCACACAGATACGCAGTATTTT.

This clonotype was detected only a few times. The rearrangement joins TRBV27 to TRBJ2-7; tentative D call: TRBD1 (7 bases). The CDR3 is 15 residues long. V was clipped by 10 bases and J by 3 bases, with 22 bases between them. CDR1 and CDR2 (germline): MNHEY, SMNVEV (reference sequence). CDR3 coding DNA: TGTGCCAATCCCCGGGGCAGGGGGGCCGACTACGAGCAGTACTTC. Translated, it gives CANPRGRGADYEQYF.

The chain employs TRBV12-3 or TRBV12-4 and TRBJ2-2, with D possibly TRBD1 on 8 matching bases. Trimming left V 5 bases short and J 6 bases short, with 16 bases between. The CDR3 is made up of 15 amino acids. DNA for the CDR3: TGTGCCAGCAGTGCTACAGGGGGGAGGGCCGGGGAGCTGTTTTTT. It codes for CASSATGGRAGELFF.

CDR3 in DNA: TGTGCCAGCAGTAAGCAGGGTTATGGCTACACCTTC. Amino acids: CASSKQGYGYTF. The rearrangement links TRBV27 to TRBJ1-2; weak D call: TRBD1 (5 bases). V lost 5 bases and J lost 5, with 9 bases in between. The CDR3 is 12 amino acids. The V gene's germline CDR1 is MNHEY and CDR2 SMNVEV (reference sequence).

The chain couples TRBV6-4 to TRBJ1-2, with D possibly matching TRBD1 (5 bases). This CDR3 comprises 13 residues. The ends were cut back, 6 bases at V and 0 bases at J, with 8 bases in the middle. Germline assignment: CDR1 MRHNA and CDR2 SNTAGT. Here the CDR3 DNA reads TGTGCCAGCAGCCAGGGCCCTAACTATGGCTACACCTTC. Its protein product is CASSQGPNYGYTF.

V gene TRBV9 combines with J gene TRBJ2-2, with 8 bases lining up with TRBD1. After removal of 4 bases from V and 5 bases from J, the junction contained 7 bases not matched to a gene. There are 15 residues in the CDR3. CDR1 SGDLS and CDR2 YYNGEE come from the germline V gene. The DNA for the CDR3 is TGTGCCAGCAGCCTGAGGACAGGGAAAACCGGGGAGCTGTTTTTT. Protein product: CASSLRTGKTGELFF.

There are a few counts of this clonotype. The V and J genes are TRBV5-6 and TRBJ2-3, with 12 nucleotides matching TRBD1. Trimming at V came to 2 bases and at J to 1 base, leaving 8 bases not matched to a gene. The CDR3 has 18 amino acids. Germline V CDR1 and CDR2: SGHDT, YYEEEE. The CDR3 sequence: CASSFRDRGRPGTDTQYF. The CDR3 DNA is TGTGCCAGCAGCTTCCGGGACAGGGGGCGACCTGGCACAGATACGCAGTATTTT.

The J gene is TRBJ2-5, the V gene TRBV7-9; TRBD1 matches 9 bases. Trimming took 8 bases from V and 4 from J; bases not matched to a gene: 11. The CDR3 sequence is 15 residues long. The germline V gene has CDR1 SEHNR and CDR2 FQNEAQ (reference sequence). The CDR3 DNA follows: TGTGCCAGCTGCGATGCGGGACAGGGAGGAGAGACCCAGTACTTC. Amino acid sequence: CASCDAGQGGETQYF.

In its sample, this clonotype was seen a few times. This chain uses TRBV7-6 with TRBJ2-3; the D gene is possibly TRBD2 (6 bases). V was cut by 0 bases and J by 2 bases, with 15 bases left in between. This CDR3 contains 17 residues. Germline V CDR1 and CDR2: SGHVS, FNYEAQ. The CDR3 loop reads CASSLASGGFYTDTQYF. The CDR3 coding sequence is TGTGCCAGCAGCTTAGCAAGCGGAGGGTTTTACACAGATACGCAGTATTTT.